This T cell receptor beta chain comes out of a study of glioma-infiltrating T cells. TCR alpha and beta CDR3 regions were amplified from RNA using iRepertoire nested multiplex PCR. TCRdb ran MiXCR on the multiplex PCR reads and lists one entry per CDR3 protein. The sample has about 140,000 distinct CDR3 sequences; approximately 39% are singletons. CDR1 and CDR2 (germline): SNHLY, FYNNEI. V was trimmed by 2 bases and J by 0 bases, leaving 8 bases between them. The CDR3 runs to 15 residues. A word on this clonotype: The conserved phenylalanine or tryptophan normally closing the CDR3 is absent here, so this likely arose from a read error.

The chain carries TRBV2 and TRBJ1-5; D remains unclear. Material: glioma tissue, nonneoplastic brain tissue, or PBMCs (not recorded which). The receptor's source is a human donor with low-grade glioma or glioblastoma, undergoing nonglioma brain surgery, or in good health (not recorded which). For the CDR3, the DNA is TGTGCCAGCAGTGAATTTCAGTATAGCAATCAGCCCCAGCATCTT. Protein: CASSEFQYSNQPQHL.